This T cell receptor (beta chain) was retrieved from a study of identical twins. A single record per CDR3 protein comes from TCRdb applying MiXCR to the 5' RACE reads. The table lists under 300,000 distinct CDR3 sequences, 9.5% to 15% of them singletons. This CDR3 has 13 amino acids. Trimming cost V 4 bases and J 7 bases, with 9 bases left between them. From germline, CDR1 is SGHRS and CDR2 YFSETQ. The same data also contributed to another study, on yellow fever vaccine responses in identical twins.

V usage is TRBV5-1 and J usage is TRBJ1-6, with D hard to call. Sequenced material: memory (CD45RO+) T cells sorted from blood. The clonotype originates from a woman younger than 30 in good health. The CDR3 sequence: CASSRAENSPLHF. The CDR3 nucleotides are TGCGCCAGCAGCCGGGCAGAAAATTCACCCCTCCACTTT.